This T cell receptor beta chain comes out of a study of T cells in Graves' hyperthyroidism and ophthalmopathy. TCR beta CDR3 sequences were amplified from RNA transcripts. A set of HTBI primers served as the primers for a first-round RT-PCR of the TCR CDR3. TCRdb redid the calling of the multiplex PCR reads with MiXCR, one entry per CDR3 protein. Of about 300,000 distinct CDR3 sequences detected, 15% to 20% appear once; the ten largest clones hold about 40%. V shed 8 bases and J shed 2 bases, with 12 bases lying between them. The CDR3 spans 13 residues. CDR1 SEHNR and CDR2 FQNEAQ come from the germline V gene (reference sequence). This clonotype was seen only a few times.

The sample taken for sequencing was blood. This receptor was taken from a man aged 45 to 65 with Graves' ophthalmopathy. This chain links TRBV7-9 with TRBJ1-2, with D uncertain. The CDR3 bases are TGTGCCAGCGGAAGAGCGGCGAACTATGGCTACACCTTC. Residues: CASGRAANYGYTF.